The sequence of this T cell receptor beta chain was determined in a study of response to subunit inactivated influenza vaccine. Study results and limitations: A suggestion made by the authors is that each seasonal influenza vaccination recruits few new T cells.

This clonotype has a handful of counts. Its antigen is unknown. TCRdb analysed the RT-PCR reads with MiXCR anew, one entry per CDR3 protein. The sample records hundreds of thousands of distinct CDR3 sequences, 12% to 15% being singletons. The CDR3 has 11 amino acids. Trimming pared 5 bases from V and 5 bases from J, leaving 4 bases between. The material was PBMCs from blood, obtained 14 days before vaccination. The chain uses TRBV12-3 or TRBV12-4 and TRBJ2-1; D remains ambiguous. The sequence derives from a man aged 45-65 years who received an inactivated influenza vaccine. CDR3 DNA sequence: TGTGCCAGCAGTACTAACAATGAGCAGTTCTTC. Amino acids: CASSTNNEQFF.